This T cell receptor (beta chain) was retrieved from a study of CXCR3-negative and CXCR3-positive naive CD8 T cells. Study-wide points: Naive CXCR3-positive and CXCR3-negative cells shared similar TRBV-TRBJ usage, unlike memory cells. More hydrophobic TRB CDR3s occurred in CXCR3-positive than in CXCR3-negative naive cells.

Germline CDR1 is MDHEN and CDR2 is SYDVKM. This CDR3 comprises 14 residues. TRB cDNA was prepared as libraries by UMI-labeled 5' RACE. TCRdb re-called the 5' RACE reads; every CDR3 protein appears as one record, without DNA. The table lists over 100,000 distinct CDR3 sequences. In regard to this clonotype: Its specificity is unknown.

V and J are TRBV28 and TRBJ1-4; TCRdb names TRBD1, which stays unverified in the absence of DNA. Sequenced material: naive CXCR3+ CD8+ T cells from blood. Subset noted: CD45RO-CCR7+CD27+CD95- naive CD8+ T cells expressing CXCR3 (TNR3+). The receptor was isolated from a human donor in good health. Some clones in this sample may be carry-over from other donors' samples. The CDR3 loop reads CASSSHQGEEKLFF.